These 8 T cell receptor beta chains originate from one sample sequenced in a study of identical twins (TCRdb year 2016). Libraries were built with 5' RACE. TCRdb shows the sequencer as Illumina HiSeq 2000. The public reads were reanalyzed by TCRdb: fastp trimming at Q25, MiXCR alignment, in-frame beta chains only. Records with the same CDR3 protein are collapsed into one entry carrying the most frequent genes and DNA. Recorded for this sample are roughly 1.6 million distinct CDR3 sequences; roughly 35% of them occurred a single time. The top ten constitute about 0.3% of the sample. Material: cord blood. These receptors were taken from a newborn girl in good health.

V is TRBV5-5 and J is TRBJ1-1; D unclear. The CDR3 has 15 residues. The V end lost 0 bases, the J end lost 1 base, and 10 bases lay between the germline ends. Germline V lookup: CDR1 SGHKS, CDR2 YYEKEE (reference sequence). The CDR3 sequence is CASSLDPSWNTEAFF. For the CDR3, the DNA is TGTGCCAGCAGCTTGGACCCTTCATGGAACACTGAAGCTTTCTTT.

This chain links TRBV9 with TRBJ2-3, with TRBD2 matching 8 bases. The CDR3 extends over 17 amino acids. In germline, CDR1 is SGDLS, CDR2 YYNGEE. The J segment lost 6 bases and the V segment lost 0 bases, leaving 12 bases of the junction unmatched. This chain's CDR3 is CASSVVSSGRPGDTQYF. The CDR3 DNA is TGTGCCAGCAGCGTAGTATCCAGCGGGAGACCGGGGGATACGCAGTATTTT.

This clonotype has at least ten counts. The V and J genes are TRBV14 and TRBJ2-7; 7 nucleotides line up with TRBD1. With 1 base clipped from V and 0 bases from J, the junction kept 3 bases outside the gene matches. The germline CDR1 and CDR2 sequences are SGHDN and FVKESK. This CDR3 is 15 amino acids long. CDR3 protein: CASSQGQGFSYEQYF. CDR3 bases: TGTGCCAGCAGCCAAGGACAGGGATTCTCCTACGAGCAGTACTTC.

This clonotype was observed at least ten times. Compared with germline, one end of the junction differs, possibly owing to a read error. The V gene is TRBV27, the J gene TRBJ2-1, with no clear D. This CDR3 spans 13 amino acids. Germline V lookup: CDR1 MNHEY, CDR2 SMNVEV (reference sequence). Here the CDR3 reads CASSIRSYNEQFF. CDR3 bases: TGCGCCAGCAGCATTCGCTCCTACAATGAGCAGTTCTTC.

This clonotype was picked up a small number of times. V gene TRBV12-3 or TRBV12-4 combines with J gene TRBJ1-2; D remains ambiguous. Trimming stripped 8 bases from V and 1 base from J, with 14 bases between. This CDR3 is 14 amino acids long. CDR3 sequence: CASFNRRLNYGYTF. CDR3 sequence (DNA): TGTGCCAGCTTCAACAGACGCCTTAACTATGGCTACACCTTC.

This clonotype was detected only once. This sequence joins TRBV12-3 or TRBV12-4 and TRBJ1-2, with D possibly matching TRBD1 (6 bases). The CDR3 has 15 residues. V shed 3 bases and J shed 3 bases, with 14 bases lying between them. CDR3 in amino acids: CASSFRDNDYYGYTF. The CDR3 DNA sequence: TGTGCCAGCAGTTTCCGGGACAACGACTACTATGGCTACACCTTC.

The chain links TRBV28 to TRBJ1-2, with TRBD1 identical over 9 bases. J gave up 4 bases and V 5 bases, and 14 bases lay outside the gene matches. CDR3 length: 17 amino acids. The germline CDR1 and CDR2 sequences are MDHEN and SYDVKM. In nucleotides, the CDR3 is TGTGCCAGCAGTACGCCCGACACAGGGGGCGGTACCTATGGCTACACCTTC. Its protein is CASSTPDTGGGTYGYTF.

The J gene is TRBJ2-3, the V gene TRBV28, with TRBD1 matching over 10 bases. V lost 11 bases to trimming and J lost 4 bases; unmatched junction nucleotides: 9. In germline, CDR1 is MDHEN, CDR2 SYDVKM. This CDR3 spans 14 amino acids. CDR3 protein: CAGTSGQGADTQYF. The CDR3 region has the DNA TGTGCCGGCACCTCCGGACAGGGGGCAGATACGCAGTATTTT.